A single sample gave rise to the 8 T cell receptor beta chains below, sequenced in a study of neurological immune-mediated disorders. TCRdb ran MiXCR on the 5' RACE reads and lists one entry per CDR3 protein. The sample includes 45,000 to 65,000 distinct CDR3 sequences, about 4% seen only once; the top ten take about 3%. The specimen was PBMCs. The receptors were gathered from a man aged 45-60 years with multiple sclerosis.

This chain joins TRBV7-8 and TRBJ2-2; 7 bases fit TRBD1. The CDR3 is 15 amino acids. With V trimmed by 5 bases and J by 1 base, 4 bases remained unmatched. Germline CDR1 reads SGHVS; CDR2 reads FQNEAQ. The CDR3, as DNA: TGTGCCAGCAGCCCATGGGACAGGAACACCGGGGAGCTGTTTTTT. This encodes CASSPWDRNTGELFF. The complete variable domain, with remaining parts taken from reference TRBV7-8 and TRBJ2-2, reads GAGVSQSPRYKVAKRGQDVALRCDPISGHVSLFWYQQALGQGPEFLTYFQNEAQLDKSGLPSDRFFAERPEGSVSTLKIQRTQQEDSAVYLCASSPWDRNTGELFFGEGSRLTVL.

This clonotype occurred a few times. A much bigger clone sits one base away, suggesting this may be a read error. The gene calls are TRBV29-1 and TRBJ2-3; D is uncertain. The CDR3 runs 12 residues. Germline V CDR1 and CDR2: SQVTM, ANQGSEA. The CDR3 loop reads CSVHKSTDTEYF. CDR3 bases: TGCAGCGTTCACAAATCCACAGATACGGAGTATTTT.

This clonotype was detected many times. This sequence joins TRBV12-3 or TRBV12-4 and TRBJ2-7; 8 nucleotides agree with TRBD2. The CDR3 extends over 14 amino acids. The V and J ends lost 3 bases and 4 bases, in that order; junction bases with no gene match: 5. The CDR3: CASSFGGALYEQYF. In DNA, the CDR3 is TGTGCCAGCAGTTTCGGGGGGGCTCTGTACGAGCAGTACTTC.

The V and J genes are TRBV15 and TRBJ1-2; D gene ambiguous. With 3 bases removed from V and 3 bases from J, the gap between germline ends came to 5 bases. CDR1 and CDR2 from the germline V gene are LNHNV and YYDKDF (reference sequence). The CDR3 is made up of 12 amino acids. CDR3 sequence (DNA): TGTGCCACCAGCAGTACATACTATGGCTACACCTTC. Translated, it gives CATSSTYYGYTF.

This clonotype showed up many times. The gene calls are TRBV28 and TRBJ2-7, with TRBD2 as a possible D gene (5 bases). The CDR3 is 12 residues long. Germline V gene data show CDR1 as MDHEN and CDR2 as SYDVKM. V was cut by 4 bases and J by 5 bases, with 9 bases left in between. CDR3: CASSSGVDEQYF. CDR3 coding DNA: TGTGCCAGCAGTTCCGGGGTCGACGAGCAGTACTTC.

The chain uses TRBV6-6 and TRBJ1-2; maybe TRBD1 (6 bases). Trimming stripped 7 bases from V and 3 bases from J, with 18 bases between. Per the germline V gene, CDR1 is MNHNY and CDR2 is SVGAGI (reference sequence). This CDR3 spans 15 amino acids. CDR3 DNA: TGTGCCAGCACCTACAGGGAAGGGAACCACTATGGCTACACCTTC. It specifies CASTYREGNHYGYTF.

In its sample, this clonotype was seen many times. The V gene is TRBV20-1, the J gene TRBJ2-3; D unresolved. Germline V gene lookup returns CDR1 DFQATT and CDR2 SNEGSKA (reference sequence). The CDR3 loop spans 13 amino acids. Trimming cost V 7 bases and J 4 bases, with 15 bases left between them. The DNA for the CDR3 is TGCAGTGGGGTCATCCATAACTCAGATACGCAGTATTTT. Its translation is CSGVIHNSDTQYF.

The chain links TRBV5-5 to TRBJ2-1, with a tentative D call TRBD1 (5 bases). CDR3 size: 12 residues. Trimming took 5 bases from V and 8 from J, leaving 11 bases between them. Germline CDR1 reads SGHKS; CDR2 reads YYEKEE (reference sequence). CDR3 in DNA: TGTGCCAGCAGTCCGGACATATATGAGCAGTTCTTC. This translates into CASSPDIYEQFF.